The clone carrying this T cell receptor beta chain has a single count. Focal radiation plus CTLA-4 blockade with ipilimumab was administered to patients who had chemo-refractory metastatic non-small-cell lung cancer. Germline CDR1 reads SGHRS; CDR2 reads YFSETQ. The V segment lost 4 bases and the J segment 0 bases; nucleotides outside the gene matches: 12. CDR3 length equals 20 residues. Generated by immunoSEQ multiplex PCR, the TCRdb table keeps only in-frame clones and is missing some. Here the sample spans 45,000 to 55,000 clones, approximately 79% being singletons. These data belong to a study of radiotherapy plus CTLA-4 blockade in lung cancer. Study in general: Objective responses occurred in 18% of patients; roughly 30% had disease control.

V and J are TRBV5-1 and TRBJ2-4; 14 positions match TRBD2. The sample consisted of peripheral blood, taken from a patient treated with radiotherapy plus ipilimumab. The clonotype originates from a human donor with non-small cell lung cancer who had a partial response to radiotherapy plus ipilimumab. CDR3 sequence reads: CASSLRPGLAGAGAKNIQYF. The DNA for the CDR3 is TGCGCCAGCAGCCTTAGGCCGGGACTAGCGGGGGCAGGAGCCAAAAACATTCAGTACTTC.